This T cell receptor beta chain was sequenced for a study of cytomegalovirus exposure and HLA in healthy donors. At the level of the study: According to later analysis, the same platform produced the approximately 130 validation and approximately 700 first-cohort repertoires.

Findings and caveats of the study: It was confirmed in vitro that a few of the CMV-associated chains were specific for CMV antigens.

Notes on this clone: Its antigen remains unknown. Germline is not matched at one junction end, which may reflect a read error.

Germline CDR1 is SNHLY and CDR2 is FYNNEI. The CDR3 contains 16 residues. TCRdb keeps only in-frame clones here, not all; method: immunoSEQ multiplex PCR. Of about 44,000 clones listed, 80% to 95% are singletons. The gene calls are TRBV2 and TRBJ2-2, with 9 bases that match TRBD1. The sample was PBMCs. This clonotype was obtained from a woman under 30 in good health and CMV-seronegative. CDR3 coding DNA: TGTGCCAGCAGCGAAGAACAGGGGGCGGGCACCGGGGAGCTGTTTTTT. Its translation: CASSEEQGAGTGELFF.